This TCR beta chain appears in the sequencing data of a study of OX40 agonist ivuxolimab in advanced cancers. Overall study context: Intravenous ivuxolimab at 0.01 to 10 mg/kg was given to patients every 2 weeks. Partial responses occurred in three patients (one hepatocellular carcinoma, two cutaneous melanoma).

This clone was counted a single time. Profiled with immunoSEQ multiplex PCR; TCRdb holds only in-frame clones, not every one. The table has roughly 61,000 clones, approximately 88% seen once. This receptor was obtained from an adult with an advanced solid tumor such as melanoma, head and neck, liver or kidney cancer. This material consisted of CD4+ or CD8+ T cells sorted from blood, taken in a trial of the OX40 agonist ivuxolimab.

CDR3 sequence (DNA): TGTGCCAGCAGTTTGAGGGGGGCAATGAACACTGAAGCTTTCTTT. It translates to CASSLRGAMNTEAFF. The genes are TRBV27 and TRBJ1-1, with D perhaps TRBD1 (6 bases). V lost 3 bases and J lost 0, with 11 bases in between. Germline loops: CDR1 MNHEY, CDR2 SMNVEV (reference sequence). The CDR3 has 15 residues.